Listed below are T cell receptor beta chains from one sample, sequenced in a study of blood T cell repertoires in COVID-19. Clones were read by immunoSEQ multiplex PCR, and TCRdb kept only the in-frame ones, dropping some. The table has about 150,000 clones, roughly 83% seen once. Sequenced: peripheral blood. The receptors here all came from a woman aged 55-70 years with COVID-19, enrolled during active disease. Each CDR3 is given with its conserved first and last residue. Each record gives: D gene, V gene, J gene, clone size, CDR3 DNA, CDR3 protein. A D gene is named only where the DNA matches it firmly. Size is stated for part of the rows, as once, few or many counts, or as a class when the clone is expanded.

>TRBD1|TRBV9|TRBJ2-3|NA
TGTGCCAGCACCCGGGGACAGGGACGCACAGATACGCAGTATTTT
CASTRGQGRTDTQYF
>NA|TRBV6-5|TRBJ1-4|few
TGTGCCAGTGCCGGGACACTGAATGAAAAACTGTTTTTT
CASAGTLNEKLFF
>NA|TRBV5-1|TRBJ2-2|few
TGCGCCAGCAGCTCGGCGGCGGCAGGGGCGCTCACCGGGGAGCTGTTTTTT
CASSSAAAGALTGELFF
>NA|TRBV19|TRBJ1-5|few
TGTGCCAGTAGTAACACAGGGAATAGCAATCAGCCCCAGCATTTT
CASSNTGNSNQPQHF
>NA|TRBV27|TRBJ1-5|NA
TGTGCCAGCAGTTTACAAGGGAGGAATCAGCCCCAGCATTTT
CASSLQGRNQPQHF
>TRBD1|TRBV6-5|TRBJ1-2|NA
TGTGCCAGCAGTTACCGGGACAGGGGGCCCCTACGAGGCTACACCTTC
CASSYRDRGPLRGYTF
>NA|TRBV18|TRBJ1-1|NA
TGTGCCAGCTCACCGGCGACAACTGAAGCTTTCTTT
CASSPATTEAFF
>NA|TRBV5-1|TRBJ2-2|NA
TGCGCCAGCAGCTTACAGGGTCGGTCGAACACCGGGGAGCTGTTTTTT
CASSLQGRSNTGELFF
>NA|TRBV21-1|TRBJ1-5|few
TGTGCCAGCAGCCGGACAGGGGCGCACCGCAATCAGCCCCAGCATTTT
CASSRTGAHRNQPQHF
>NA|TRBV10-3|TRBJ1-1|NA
TGTGCCATCAGTGAGTCAGAGGGTTTCGTCACTGAAGCTTTCTTT
CAISESEGFVTEAFF
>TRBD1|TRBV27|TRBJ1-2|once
TGTGCCAGCAACCGACAGGGGAAACCCTATGGCTACACCTTC
CASNRQGKPYGYTF
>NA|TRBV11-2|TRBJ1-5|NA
TGTGCCAGCAGCTTAGGGGGAGGTCTACCCGGACAGCCCCAGCATTTT
CASSLGGGLPGQPQHF
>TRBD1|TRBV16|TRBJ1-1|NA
TGTGCCAGCAGCCAATCCCCGAGGACAGGGCGTACTGAAGCTTTCTTT
CASSQSPRTGRTEAFF
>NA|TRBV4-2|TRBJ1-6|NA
TGTGCCAGCAGCCAAGATCCGGGGGTCTCACCCCTCCACTTT
CASSQDPGVSPLHF
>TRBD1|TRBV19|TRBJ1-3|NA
TGTGCCAGTAGTGATACAGGGGGCTCTGGAAACACCATATATTTT
CASSDTGGSGNTIYF
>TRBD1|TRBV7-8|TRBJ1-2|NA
TGTGCCAGCAGCGCCCTACAGGGGTGGAATGGCTACACCTTC
CASSALQGWNGYTF
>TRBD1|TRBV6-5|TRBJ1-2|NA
TGTGCCAGCATCCGACAGGGGGTGGATGGCTACACCTTC
CASIRQGVDGYTF
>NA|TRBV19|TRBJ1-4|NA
TGTGCCAGTAGTATTTCCATGGGGCTCACAACTAATGAAAAACTGTTTTTT
CASSISMGLTTNEKLFF
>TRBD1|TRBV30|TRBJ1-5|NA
TGTGCCTGGAGTTCTCGGACAGGGCCGGTCCGCAATCAGCCCCAGCATTTT
CAWSSRTGPVRNQPQHF
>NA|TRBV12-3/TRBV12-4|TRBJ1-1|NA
TGTGCCAGCAGCCGCGGGCAGTACACTGAAGCTTTCTTT
CASSRGQYTEAFF